Here is one T cell receptor (beta chain) with its context. The antigen is unknown. The germline gives CDR1 DFQATT, CDR2 SNEGSKA (reference sequence). CDR3 length: 12 residues. Trimming took 3 bases from V and 4 from J, leaving 9 bases between them. Through a sample-barcoded 5' primer and a J-beta primer mix, a second PCR was run for roughly 7 to 12 cycles. MiXCR, applied by TCRdb to the 5' RACE reads, yields one record per CDR3 protein. The data contain 1.5 million to 2 million distinct CDR3 sequences, approximately 40% of them singletons. This sample was taken from a study of blood T cells in healthy people across ages. Findings and limits, study-wide: CMV infection status of these donors was not known. Aged donors had fewer naive CD4+ cells and lower diversity than long-lived donors.

The individuals who served as donors were healthy Caucasians living in Russia, aged roughly 6 to 90. Each individual donor underwent a draw of ten milliliters of peripheral blood. The rearrangement joins TRBV20-1 to TRBJ1-1; D uncertain. The sequence came from a human donor in good health. Sequenced input: blood. The CDR3, as DNA: TGCAGTGCTAGTGTCATGGTCACTGAAGCTTTCTTT. Protein: CSASVMVTEAFF.